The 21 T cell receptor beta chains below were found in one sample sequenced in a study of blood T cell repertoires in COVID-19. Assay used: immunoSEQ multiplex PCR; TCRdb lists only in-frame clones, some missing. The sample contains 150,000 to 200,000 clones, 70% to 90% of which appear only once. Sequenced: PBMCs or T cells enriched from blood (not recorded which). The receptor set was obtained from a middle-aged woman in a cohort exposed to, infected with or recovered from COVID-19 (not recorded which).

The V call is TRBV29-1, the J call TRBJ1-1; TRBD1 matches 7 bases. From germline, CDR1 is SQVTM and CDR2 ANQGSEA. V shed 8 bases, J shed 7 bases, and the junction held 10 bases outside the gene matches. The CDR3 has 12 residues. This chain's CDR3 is CSTTRSGGEAFF. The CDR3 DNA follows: TGCAGCACCACCCGGTCAGGGGGTGAAGCTTTCTTT.

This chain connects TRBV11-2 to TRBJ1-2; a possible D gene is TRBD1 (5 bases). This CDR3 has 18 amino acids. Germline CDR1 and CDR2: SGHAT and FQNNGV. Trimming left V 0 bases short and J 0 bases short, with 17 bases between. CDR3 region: CASSLDWARQPPNYGYTF. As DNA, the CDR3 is TGTGCCAGCAGCTTAGACTGGGCCCGACAGCCACCTAACTATGGCTACACCTTC.

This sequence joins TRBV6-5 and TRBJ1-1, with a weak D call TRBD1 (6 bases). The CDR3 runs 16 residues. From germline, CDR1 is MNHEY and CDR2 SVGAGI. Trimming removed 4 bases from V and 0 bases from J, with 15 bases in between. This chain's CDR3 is CASSWGGASMNTEAFF. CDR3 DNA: TGTGCCAGCAGTTGGGGGGGGGCTTCAATGAACACTGAAGCTTTCTTT.

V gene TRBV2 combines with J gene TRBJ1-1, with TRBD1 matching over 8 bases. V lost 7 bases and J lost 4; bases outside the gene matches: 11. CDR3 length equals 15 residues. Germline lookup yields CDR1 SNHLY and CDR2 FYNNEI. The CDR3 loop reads CASIRGPPGSTEAFF. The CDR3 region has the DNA TGTGCCAGCATCAGGGGGCCCCCTGGTAGCACTGAAGCTTTCTTT. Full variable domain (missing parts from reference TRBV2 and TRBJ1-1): EPEVTQTPSHQVTQMGQEVILRCVPISNHLYFYWYRQILGQKVEFLVSFYNNEISEKSEIFDDQFSVERPDGSNFTLKIRSTKLEDSAMYFCASIRGPPGSTEAFFGQGTRLTVV.

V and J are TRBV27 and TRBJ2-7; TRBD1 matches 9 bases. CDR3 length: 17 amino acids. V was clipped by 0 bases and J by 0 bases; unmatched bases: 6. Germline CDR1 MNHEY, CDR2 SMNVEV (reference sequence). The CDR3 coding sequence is TGTGCCAGCAGTTTATCCGTGGGACAGGGTCACTCCTACGAGCAGTACTTC. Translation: CASSLSVGQGHSYEQYF.

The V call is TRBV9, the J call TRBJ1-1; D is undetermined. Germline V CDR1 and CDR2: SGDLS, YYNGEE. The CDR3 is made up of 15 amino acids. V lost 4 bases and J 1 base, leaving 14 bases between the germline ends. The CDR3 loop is CASSPPRLRNTEAFF. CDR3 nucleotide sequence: TGTGCCAGCAGCCCCCCTAGACTGCGGAACACTGAAGCTTTCTTT.

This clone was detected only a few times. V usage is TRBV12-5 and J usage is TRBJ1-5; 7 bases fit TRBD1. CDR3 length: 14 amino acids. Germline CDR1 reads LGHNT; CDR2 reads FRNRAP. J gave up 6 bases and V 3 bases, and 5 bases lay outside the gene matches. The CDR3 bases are TGTGCTAGTGGTTTTGAGACAGGGCTTCAGCCCCAGCATTTT. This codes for CASGFETGLQPQHF.

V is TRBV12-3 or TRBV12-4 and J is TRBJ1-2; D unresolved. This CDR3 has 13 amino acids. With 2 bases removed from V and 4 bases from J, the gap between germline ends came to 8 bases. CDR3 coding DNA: TGTGCCAGCAGTTTACAGGTTCCCTATGGCTACACCTTC. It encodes CASSLQVPYGYTF.

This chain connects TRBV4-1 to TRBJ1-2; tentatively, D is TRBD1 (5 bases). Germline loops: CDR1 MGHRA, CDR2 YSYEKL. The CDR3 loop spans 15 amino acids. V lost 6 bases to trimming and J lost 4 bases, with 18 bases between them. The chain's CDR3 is CASSPSIQATYGYTF. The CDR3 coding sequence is TGCGCCAGCAGTCCTTCCATACAGGCCACCTATGGCTACACCTTC.

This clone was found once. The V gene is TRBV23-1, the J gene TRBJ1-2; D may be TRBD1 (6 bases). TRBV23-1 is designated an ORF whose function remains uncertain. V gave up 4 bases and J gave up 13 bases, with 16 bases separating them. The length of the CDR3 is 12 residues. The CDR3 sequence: CASSRAGVTSTF. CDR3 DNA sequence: TGCGCCAGCAGTCGGGCAGGGGTCACTTCCACCTTC.

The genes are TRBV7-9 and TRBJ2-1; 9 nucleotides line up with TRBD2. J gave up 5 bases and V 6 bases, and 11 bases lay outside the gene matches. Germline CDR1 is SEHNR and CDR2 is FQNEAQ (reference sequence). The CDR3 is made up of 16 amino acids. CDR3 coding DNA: TGTGCCAGCAGTCCCCTTGGAGGACTAGCGAACAATGAGCAGTTCTTC. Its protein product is CASSPLGGLANNEQFF.

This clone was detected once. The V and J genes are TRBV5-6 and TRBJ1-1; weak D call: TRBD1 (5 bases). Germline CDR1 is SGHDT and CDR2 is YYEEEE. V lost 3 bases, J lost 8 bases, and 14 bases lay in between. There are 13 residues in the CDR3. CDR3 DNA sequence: TGTGCCAGCAGCTCTGGGACTTACCCGGAAGCTTTCTTT. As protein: CASSSGTYPEAFF.

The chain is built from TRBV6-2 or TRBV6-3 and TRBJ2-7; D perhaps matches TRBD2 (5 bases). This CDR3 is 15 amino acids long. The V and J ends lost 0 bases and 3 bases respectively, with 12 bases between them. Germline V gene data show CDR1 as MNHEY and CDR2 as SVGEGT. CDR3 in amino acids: CASSYSRRQDYEQYF. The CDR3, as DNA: TGTGCCAGCAGTTACTCGAGGAGGCAGGACTACGAGCAGTACTTC.

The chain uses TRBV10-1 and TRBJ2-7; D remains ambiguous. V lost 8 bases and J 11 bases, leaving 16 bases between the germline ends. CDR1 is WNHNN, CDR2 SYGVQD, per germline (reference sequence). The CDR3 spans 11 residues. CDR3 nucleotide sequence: TGCGCCAGCCCGGAGATGTTGGCGGAGTACTTC. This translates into CASPEMLAEYF.

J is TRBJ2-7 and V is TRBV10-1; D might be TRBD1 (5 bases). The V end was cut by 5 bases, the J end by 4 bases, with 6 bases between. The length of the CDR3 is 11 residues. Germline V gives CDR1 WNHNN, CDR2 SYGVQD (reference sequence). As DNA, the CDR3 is TGCGCCAGCAGTCAGGGTTACGAGCAGTACTTC. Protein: CASSQGYEQYF.

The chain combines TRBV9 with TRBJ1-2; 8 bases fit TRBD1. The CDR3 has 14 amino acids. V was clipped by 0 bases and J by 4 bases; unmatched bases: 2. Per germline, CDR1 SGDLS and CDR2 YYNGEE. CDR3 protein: CASSVGQGAYGYTF. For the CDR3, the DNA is TGTGCCAGCAGCGTAGGCCAGGGGGCCTATGGCTACACCTTC.

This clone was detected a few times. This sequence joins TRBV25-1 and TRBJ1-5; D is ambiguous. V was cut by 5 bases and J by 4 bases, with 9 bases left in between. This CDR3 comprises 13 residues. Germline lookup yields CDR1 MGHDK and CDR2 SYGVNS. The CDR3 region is CASSRPPNQPQHF. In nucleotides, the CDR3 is TGTGCCAGCAGTCGTCCCCCTAATCAGCCCCAGCATTTT.

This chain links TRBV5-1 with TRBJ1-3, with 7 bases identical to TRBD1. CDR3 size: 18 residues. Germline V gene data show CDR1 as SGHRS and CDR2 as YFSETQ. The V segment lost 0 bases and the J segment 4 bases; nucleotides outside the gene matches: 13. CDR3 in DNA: TGCGCCAGCAGCTTGGGAGTTCTGGCAGGGGGTACAGGAAACACCATATATTTT. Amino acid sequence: CASSLGVLAGGTGNTIYF.

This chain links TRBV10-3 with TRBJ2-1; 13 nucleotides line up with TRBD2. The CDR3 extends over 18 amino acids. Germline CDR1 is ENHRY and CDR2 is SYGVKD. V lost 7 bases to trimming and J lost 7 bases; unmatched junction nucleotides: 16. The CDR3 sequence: CAITSWTSGRNDRNEQFF. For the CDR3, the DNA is TGTGCCATCACGTCCTGGACTAGCGGGAGAAATGATCGAAATGAGCAGTTCTTC.

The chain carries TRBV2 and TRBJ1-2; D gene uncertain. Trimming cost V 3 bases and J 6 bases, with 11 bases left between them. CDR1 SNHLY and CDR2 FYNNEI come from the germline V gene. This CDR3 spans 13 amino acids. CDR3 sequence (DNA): TGTGCCAGCAGTGATAAACAAGATAATGGCTACACCTTC. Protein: CASSDKQDNGYTF. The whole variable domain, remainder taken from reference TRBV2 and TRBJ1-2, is EPEVTQTPSHQVTQMGQEVILRCVPISNHLYFYWYRQILGQKVEFLVSFYNNEISEKSEIFDDQFSVERPDGSNFTLKIRSTKLEDSAMYFCASSDKQDNGYTFGSGTRLTVV.

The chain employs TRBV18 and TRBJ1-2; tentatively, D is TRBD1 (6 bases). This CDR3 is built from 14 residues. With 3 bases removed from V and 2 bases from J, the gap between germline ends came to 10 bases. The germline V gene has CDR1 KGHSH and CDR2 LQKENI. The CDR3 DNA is TGTGCCAGCTCACCCGACAGGACCAACTATGGCTACACCTTC. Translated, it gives CASSPDRTNYGYTF.